This T cell receptor beta chain was sequenced for a study of identifying expanded T cells in peripheral blood. Study findings and constraints: About 1.2 clones differed between technical replicates, versus about 17 and 20 over time. Across healthy donors, higher total template counts meant significantly greater approximately 2-week count variance.

Healthy donors had no documented immune events, such as infections, while sampled. Clones were sequenced by immunoSEQ multiplex PCR, and TCRdb holds only the in-frame ones, with some missing. Among some 78,000 clones listed, 84% were seen once. This clone came up once. Antigen: not known. Specimen: blood. The receptor comes from a person between 18 and 75 years old in good health.

The CDR3 is CAISGGLAGGETQYF. The CDR3 DNA follows: TGTGCCATCAGTGGGGGACTAGCGGGAGGAGAGACCCAGTACTTC. This chain joins TRBV10-3 and TRBJ2-5; 15 bases agree with TRBD2. The ends lost 4 bases at V and 4 bases at J; junction bases unmatched: 1. Germline CDR1 ENHRY, CDR2 SYGVKD. The CDR3 loop spans 15 amino acids.